The source of this T cell receptor (beta chain) is a study of blood T cell repertoires in COVID-19. The V gene lost 3 bases and the J gene lost 0 bases, with 8 bases spanning the gap. Looked up from germline, CDR1 is KGHSH and CDR2 is LQKENI. The length of the CDR3 is 14 residues. As handled by the study authors: Scientists estimated how many nucleated cells there were by amplifying reference gene primers. TCRdb's copy holds only in-frame clones and misses some; the assay was immunoSEQ multiplex PCR. V, J and clone size were drawn from that table, and D and trimming were deduced from the DNA. The sample holds about 180,000 clones, around 87% seen once.

This sequence originates from a middle-aged man with active or convalescent COVID-19. This chain joins TRBV18 and TRBJ1-1; maybe TRBD1 (5 bases). The sample comprised peripheral blood. Here the CDR3 reads CASSPGRVNTEAFF. In DNA form, the CDR3 reads TGTGCCAGCTCACCCGGCAGGGTGAACACTGAAGCTTTCTTT.